The T cell receptor beta chain under discussion was sequenced for a study of blood T cell repertoires in COVID-19. Study context: Acute and convalescent COVID-19 samples came from the United States, Italy and Spain.

The CDR3 sequence is 15 residues long. V shed 4 bases and J shed 6 bases, with 18 bases lying between them. Germline V gene sequence: CDR1 SGHNT, CDR2 YYREEE (reference sequence). Original methodology: Cell counts per sample came from amplifying reference gene primers. Here immunoSEQ multiplex PCR was the method, and the copy in TCRdb shows in-frame clones only, minus some. From that table come the V and J calls and clone size; the DNA was used to work out D and trimming. The sample consists of over 45,000 clones, roughly 88% of them appearing once. The genes are TRBV5-4 and TRBJ2-3; a possible D gene is TRBD2 (6 bases). This receptor was taken from a man aged 65 to 79 with acute or convalescent COVID-19. The sequencing sample was made of peripheral blood. In DNA form, the CDR3 reads TGTGCCAGCAGCGAAACGGCGGGTGGGAGGGATACGCAGTATTTT. Its translation: CASSETAGGRDTQYF.